This T cell receptor (beta chain) emerged from a study of regulatory T cells in long-lasting Graves disease. Whole-study results and caveats: With persistent disease, TRBV28, TRBJ1-2 and TRBJ2-5 were the favored segments.

The time point here: persistent/refractory GD, antithyroid drugs over 5 years with positive TRAb. RNA isolated from PBMCs was used to make the TCR library. About this clonotype: The antigen is not known.

CDR3 regions were amplified by Arm-PCR using iRepertoire HTBI primers to build TCR beta libraries. One entry per CDR3 protein results from TCRdb running MiXCR on the multiplex PCR reads. The sample has almost 350,000 distinct CDR3 sequences, about 19% seen once. The CDR3 runs to 18 residues. V lost 2 bases to trimming and J lost 0 bases, with 18 bases between them. From germline, CDR1 is SGDLS and CDR2 YYNGEE. The chain combines TRBV9 with TRBJ1-3; D is undetermined. Sequenced here: peripheral blood mononuclear cells (PBMCs), sampled when the disease was refractory, from a patient treated with antithyroid drugs. This TCR came from a female donor with Graves disease. The CDR3 spells CASSVGHSLTASGNTIYF. CDR3 coding DNA: TGTGCCAGCAGCGTTGGCCACTCATTGACGGCCTCTGGAAACACCATATATTTT.